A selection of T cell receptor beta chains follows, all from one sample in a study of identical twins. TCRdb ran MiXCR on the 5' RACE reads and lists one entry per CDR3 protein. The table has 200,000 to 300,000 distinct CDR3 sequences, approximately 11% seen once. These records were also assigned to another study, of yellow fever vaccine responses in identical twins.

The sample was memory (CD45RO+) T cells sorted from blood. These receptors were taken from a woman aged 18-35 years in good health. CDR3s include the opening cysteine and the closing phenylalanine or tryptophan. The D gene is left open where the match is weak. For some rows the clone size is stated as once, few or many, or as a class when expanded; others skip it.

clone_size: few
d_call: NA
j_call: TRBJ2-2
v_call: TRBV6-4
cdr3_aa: CASSRSLAGAGELFF
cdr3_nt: TGTGCCAGCAGTCGGAGCCTAGCTGGGGCCGGGGAGCTGTTTTTT

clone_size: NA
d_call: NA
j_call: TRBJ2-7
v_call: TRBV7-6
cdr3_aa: CASSPQGSTYEQYF
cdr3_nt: TGTGCCAGCAGTCCACAGGGATCCACCTACGAGCAGTACTTC

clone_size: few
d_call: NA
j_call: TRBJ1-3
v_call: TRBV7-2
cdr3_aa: CASSPKAGNTIYF
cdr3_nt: TGTGCCAGCAGTCCCAAGGCTGGAAACACCATATATTTT

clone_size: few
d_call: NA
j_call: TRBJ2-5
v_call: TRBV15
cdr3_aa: CATMTRERETQYF
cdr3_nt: TGTGCCACCATGACTAGGGAGCGTGAGACCCAGTACTTC

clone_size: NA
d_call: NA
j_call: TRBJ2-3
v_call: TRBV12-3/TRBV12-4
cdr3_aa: CASSRGRTLRTQYF
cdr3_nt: TGTGCCAGCAGCAGGGGTCGGACACTGCGTACGCAGTATTTT

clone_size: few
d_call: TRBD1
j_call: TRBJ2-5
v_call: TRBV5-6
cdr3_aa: CASSLEGTGVGETQYF
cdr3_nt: TGTGCCAGCAGCTTGGAAGGGACAGGGGTTGGAGAGACCCAGTACTTC

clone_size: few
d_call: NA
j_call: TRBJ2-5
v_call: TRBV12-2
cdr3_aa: CASRSPWTGTQETQYF
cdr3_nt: TGTGCAAGTCGCTCCCCCTGGACAGGGACTCAAGAGACCCAGTACTTC

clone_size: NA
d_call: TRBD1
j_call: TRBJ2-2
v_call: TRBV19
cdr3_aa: CASNPLGTGNTGELFF
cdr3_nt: TGTGCCAGTAACCCGTTGGGGACAGGGAACACCGGGGAGCTGTTTTTT

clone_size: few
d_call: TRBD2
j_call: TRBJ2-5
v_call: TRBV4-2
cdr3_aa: CASSQELLAGGIQETQYF
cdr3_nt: TGTGCCAGCAGCCAAGAACTACTAGCGGGGGGGATCCAAGAGACCCAGTACTTC

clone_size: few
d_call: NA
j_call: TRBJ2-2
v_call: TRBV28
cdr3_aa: CASSLSSFGTGELFF
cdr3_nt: TGTGCCAGCAGTTTAAGCAGTTTTGGCACCGGGGAGCTGTTTTTT

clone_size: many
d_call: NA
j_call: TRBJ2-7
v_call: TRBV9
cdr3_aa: CASKGVVHEQYF
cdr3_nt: TGTGCCAGCAAGGGGGTAGTGCACGAGCAGTACTTC

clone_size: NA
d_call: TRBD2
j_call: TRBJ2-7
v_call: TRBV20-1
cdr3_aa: CSATSSGRAREQYF
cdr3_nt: TGCAGTGCTACGTCTAGCGGGAGAGCCCGGGAGCAGTACTTC

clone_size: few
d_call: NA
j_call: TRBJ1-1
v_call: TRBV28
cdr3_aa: CASTIGGWTEAFF
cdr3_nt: TGTGCCAGCACAATAGGGGGTTGGACTGAAGCTTTCTTT

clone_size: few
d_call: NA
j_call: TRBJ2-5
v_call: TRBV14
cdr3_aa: CASSPAVRGETQYF
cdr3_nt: TGTGCCAGCAGCCCGGCGGTCCGCGGGGAGACCCAGTACTTC

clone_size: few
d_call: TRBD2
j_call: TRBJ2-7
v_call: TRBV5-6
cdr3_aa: CASSPGGRGAYEQYF
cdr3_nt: TGTGCCAGCAGTCCGGGGGGGAGAGGTGCCTACGAGCAGTACTTC

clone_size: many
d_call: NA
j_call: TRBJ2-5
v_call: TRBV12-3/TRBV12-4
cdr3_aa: CASSLARIAQYF
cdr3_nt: TGTGCCAGCAGTTTAGCCCGTATCGCCCAGTACTTC

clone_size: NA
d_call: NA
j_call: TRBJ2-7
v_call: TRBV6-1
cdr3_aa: CASSEGGYGQYF
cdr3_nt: TGTGCCAGCAGTGAAGGGGGGTACGGGCAGTACTTC

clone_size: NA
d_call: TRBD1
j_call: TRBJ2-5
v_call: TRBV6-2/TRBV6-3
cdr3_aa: CASSAPGQGEETQYF
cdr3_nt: TGTGCCAGCAGTGCACCGGGACAGGGAGAAGAGACCCAGTACTTC

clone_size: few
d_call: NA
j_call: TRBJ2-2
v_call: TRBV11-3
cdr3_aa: CASSPRGINTGELFF
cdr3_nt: TGTGCCAGCAGCCCTCGAGGGATTAACACCGGGGAGCTGTTTTTT

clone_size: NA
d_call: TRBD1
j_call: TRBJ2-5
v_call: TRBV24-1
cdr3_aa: CATSDPRQGQETQYF
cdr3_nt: TGTGCCACCAGTGATCCCCGACAGGGCCAAGAGACCCAGTACTTC

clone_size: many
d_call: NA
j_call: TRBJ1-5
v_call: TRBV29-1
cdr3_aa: CSVGGRYSNQPQHF
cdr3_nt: TGCAGCGTTGGCGGGAGATATAGCAATCAGCCCCAGCATTTT

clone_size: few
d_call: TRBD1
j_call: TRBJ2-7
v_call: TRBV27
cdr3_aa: CASSLDRGSKSDEQYF
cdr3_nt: TGTGCCAGCAGTCTAGACAGGGGCTCCAAAAGCGACGAGCAGTACTTC

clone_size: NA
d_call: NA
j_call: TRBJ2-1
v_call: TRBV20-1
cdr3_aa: CSATGVPYEQFF
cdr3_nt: TGCAGTGCAACTGGTGTGCCCTATGAGCAGTTCTTC

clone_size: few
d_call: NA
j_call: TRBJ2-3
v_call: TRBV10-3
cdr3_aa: CAISQLPQSTGTDTQYF
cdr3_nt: TGTGCCATCAGCCAATTACCACAGTCTACTGGCACAGATACGCAGTATTTT

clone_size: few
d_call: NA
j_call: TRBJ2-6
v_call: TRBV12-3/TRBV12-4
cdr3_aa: CASSFLGSGANVLTF
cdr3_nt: TGTGCCAGCAGTTTTTTGGGCTCTGGGGCCAACGTCCTGACTTTC

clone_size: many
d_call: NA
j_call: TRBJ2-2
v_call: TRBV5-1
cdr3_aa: CASSSTLANTGELFF
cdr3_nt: TGCGCCAGCAGTTCTACGCTGGCCAACACCGGGGAGCTGTTTTTT

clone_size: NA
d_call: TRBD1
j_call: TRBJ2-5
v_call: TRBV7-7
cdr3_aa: CASSLTGGTKTQYF
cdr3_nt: TGTGCTAGCAGCTTGACAGGGGGAACTAAGACCCAGTACTTC

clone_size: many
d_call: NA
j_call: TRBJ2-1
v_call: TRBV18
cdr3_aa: CASSPANPQDEQFF
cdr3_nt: TGTGCCAGCTCACCGGCTAACCCCCAAGATGAGCAGTTCTTC

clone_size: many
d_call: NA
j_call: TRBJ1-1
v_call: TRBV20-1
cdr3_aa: CSARGGGESYTEAFF
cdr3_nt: TGCAGTGCTAGAGGGGGGGGTGAGTCTTACACTGAAGCTTTCTTT

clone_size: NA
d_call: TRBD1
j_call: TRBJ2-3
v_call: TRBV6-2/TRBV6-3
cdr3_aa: CASRRTGGVSSTDTQYF
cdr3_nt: TGTGCCAGCAGGAGGACAGGGGGAGTCTCTAGCACAGATACGCAGTATTTT

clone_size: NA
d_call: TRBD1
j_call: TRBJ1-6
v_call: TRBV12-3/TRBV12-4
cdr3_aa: CASSSGQGFGSPLHF
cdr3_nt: TGTGCCAGCAGTTCCGGACAGGGCTTTGGTTCACCCCTCCACTTT

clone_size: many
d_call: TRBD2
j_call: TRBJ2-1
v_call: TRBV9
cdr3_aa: CASSSNVGGGAGEQFF
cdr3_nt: TGTGCCAGCAGCTCAAATGTAGGCGGGGGGGCGGGTGAGCAGTTCTTC

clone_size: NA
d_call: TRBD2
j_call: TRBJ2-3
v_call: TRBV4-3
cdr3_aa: CASSQDTGGGTDTQYF
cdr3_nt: TGCGCCAGCAGCCAAGATACGGGGGGGGGCACAGATACGCAGTATTTT

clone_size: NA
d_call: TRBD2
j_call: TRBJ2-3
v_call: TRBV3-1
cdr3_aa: CASSQVAGSPDTQYF
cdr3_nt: TGTGCCAGCAGCCAAGTAGCGGGCAGCCCAGATACGCAGTATTTT

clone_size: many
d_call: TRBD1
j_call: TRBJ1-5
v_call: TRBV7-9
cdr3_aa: CASRTGGADNQPQHF
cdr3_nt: TGTGCCAGCAGGACAGGGGGCGCCGACAATCAGCCCCAGCATTTT

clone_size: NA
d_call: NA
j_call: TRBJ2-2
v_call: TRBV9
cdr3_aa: CASSVGGPRGGELFF
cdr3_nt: TGTGCCAGCAGCGTAGGAGGCCCTCGGGGCGGGGAGCTGTTTTTT

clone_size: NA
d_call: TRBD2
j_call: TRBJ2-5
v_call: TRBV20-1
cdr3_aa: CSARDQGLAGAPGLLETQYF
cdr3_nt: TGCAGTGCTAGAGATCAAGGCCTAGCGGGAGCTCCGGGTCTGTTGGAGACCCAGTACTTC

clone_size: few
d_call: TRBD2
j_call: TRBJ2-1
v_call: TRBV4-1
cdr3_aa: CASSRGLDPNEQFF
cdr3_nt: TGCGCCAGCAGCCGCGGACTAGATCCCAATGAGCAGTTCTTC

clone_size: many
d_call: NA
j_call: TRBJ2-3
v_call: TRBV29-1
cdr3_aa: CSVDDGTDTQYF
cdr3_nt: TGCAGCGTTGATGACGGGACAGATACGCAGTATTTT

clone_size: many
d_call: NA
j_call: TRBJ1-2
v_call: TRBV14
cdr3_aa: CASSQAQNYGYTF
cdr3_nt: TGTGCCAGCAGCCAAGCACAGAACTATGGCTACACCTTC

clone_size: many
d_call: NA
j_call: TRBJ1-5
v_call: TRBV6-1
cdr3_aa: CASRMAAYGPQHF
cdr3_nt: TGTGCCAGCAGAATGGCGGCGTATGGGCCCCAGCATTTT

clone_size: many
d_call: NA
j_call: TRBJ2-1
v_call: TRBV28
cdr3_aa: CASSPTGTFF
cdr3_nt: TGTGCCAGCAGTCCGACAGGTACTTTCTTC

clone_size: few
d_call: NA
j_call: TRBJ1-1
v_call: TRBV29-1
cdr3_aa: CSVDGGQGTEAFF
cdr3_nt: TGCAGCGTTGATGGCGGTCAAGGGACTGAAGCTTTCTTT

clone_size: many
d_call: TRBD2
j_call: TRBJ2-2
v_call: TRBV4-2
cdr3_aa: CASSQVLAGHTGELFF
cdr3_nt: TGTGCCAGCAGCCAAGTGCTAGCGGGGCACACCGGGGAGCTGTTTTTT

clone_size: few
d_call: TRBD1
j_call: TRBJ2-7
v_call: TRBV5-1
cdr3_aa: CASSLTTPGTGYEQYF
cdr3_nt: TGCGCCAGCAGCTTGACCACCCCCGGGACAGGCTACGAGCAGTACTTC

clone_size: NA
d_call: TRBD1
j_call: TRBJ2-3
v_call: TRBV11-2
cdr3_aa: CASSLRDRGRISTDTQYF
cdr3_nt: TGTGCCAGCAGCCTAAGGGACAGGGGACGTATCAGCACAGATACGCAGTATTTT

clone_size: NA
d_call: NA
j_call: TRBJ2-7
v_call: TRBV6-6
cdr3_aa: CASSPRGGGEQYF
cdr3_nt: TGTGCCAGCAGTCCGAGGGGAGGTGGCGAGCAGTACTTC

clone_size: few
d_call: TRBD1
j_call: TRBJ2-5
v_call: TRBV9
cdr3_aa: CASSARGLETQYF
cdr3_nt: TGTGCCAGCAGCGCCAGGGGGCTAGAGACCCAGTACTTC

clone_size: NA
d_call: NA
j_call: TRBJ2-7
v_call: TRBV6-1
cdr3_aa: CASSVLAQSYEQYF
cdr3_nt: TGTGCCAGCAGTGTTCTAGCCCAGTCCTACGAGCAGTACTTC

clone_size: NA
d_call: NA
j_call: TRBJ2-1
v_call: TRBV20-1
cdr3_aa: CSARLALSSYNEQFF
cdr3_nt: TGCAGTGCTAGACTTGCTCTAAGCTCCTACAATGAGCAGTTCTTC

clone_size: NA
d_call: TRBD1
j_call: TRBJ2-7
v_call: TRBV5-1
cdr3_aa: CASSLKTQGPYEQYF
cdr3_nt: TGCGCCAGCAGCTTAAAAACACAGGGGCCCTACGAGCAGTACTTC

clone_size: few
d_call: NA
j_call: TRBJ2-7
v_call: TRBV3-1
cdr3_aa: CASSQENAGNYEQYF
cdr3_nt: TGTGCCAGCAGCCAAGAGAACGCAGGGAACTACGAGCAGTACTTC

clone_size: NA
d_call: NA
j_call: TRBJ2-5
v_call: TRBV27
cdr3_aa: CASSSLNTDIKTQYF
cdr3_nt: TGTGCCAGCAGTTCCCTGAATACCGACATTAAGACCCAGTACTTC